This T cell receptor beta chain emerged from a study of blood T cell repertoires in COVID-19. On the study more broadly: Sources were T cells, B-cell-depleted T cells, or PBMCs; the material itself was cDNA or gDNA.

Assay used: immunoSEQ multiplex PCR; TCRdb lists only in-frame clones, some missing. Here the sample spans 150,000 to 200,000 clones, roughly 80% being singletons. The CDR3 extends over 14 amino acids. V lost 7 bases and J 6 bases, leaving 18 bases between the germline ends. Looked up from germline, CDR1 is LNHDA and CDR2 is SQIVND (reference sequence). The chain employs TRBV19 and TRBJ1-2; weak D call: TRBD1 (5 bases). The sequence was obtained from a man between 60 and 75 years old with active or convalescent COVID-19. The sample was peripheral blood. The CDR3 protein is CASTELWGRNGYTF. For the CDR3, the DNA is TGTGCCAGTACGGAGTTGTGGGGGAGGAATGGCTACACCTTC.